Below, 22 T cell receptor beta chains from the same sample are listed, as sequenced in a study of T and B cells in COVID-19 patients. From blood, about 250-550 ng of genomic DNA served as TRB template. TRB rearrangements were amplified by multiplex PCR with BIOMED2 TRB-A/B primers. Each CDR3 protein is one row after TCRdb ran MiXCR on the multiplex PCR reads. The sample includes more than 2,500 distinct CDR3 sequences, roughly 24% seen only once; the top ten take 25%. Source material: blood. The receptors stem from a human donor with active COVID-19.

The genes are TRBV30 and TRBJ2-2, with D hard to call. The germline gives CDR1 GTSNPN, CDR2 SVGIG (reference sequence). V lost 0 bases to trimming and J lost 6 bases, with 5 bases between them. The CDR3 has 12 amino acids. This CDR3 is CAWSVGPGELFF. CDR3 DNA: TGTGCCTGGAGTGTAGGCCCCGGGGAGCTGTTTTTT. The variable domain in full, completed from reference TRBV30 and TRBJ2-2, reads SQTIHQWPATLVQPVGSPLSLECTVEGTSNPNLYWYRQAAGRGLQLLFYSVGIGQISSEVPQNLSASRPQDRQFILSSKKLLLSDSGFYLCAWSVGPGELFFGEGSRLTVL.

By frequency in the sample, this clonotype is medium-sized (0.01 to 0.1%). The chain links TRBV15 to TRBJ1-1, with D possibly being TRBD1 (6 bases). Germline CDR1 reads LNHNV; CDR2 reads YYDKDF (reference sequence). The CDR3 runs to 12 residues. V lost 10 bases and J 8 bases, leaving 17 bases between the germline ends. The chain's CDR3 is CASRGFGIEAFF. CDR3 DNA sequence: TGTGCCAGTAGGGGGTTCGGGATCGAAGCTTTCTTT.

This clonotype was counted a single time. This rearrangement joins TRBV19 to TRBJ1-1, with D possibly TRBD1 on 6 matching bases. Germline CDR1 LNHDA, CDR2 SQIVND (reference sequence). Deletions cut 3 bases from V and 0 bases from J, with 8 bases between. CDR3 length: 14 residues. CDR3 nucleotides: TGTGCCAGTAGTATCGGGGGGCTGAACACTGAAGCTTTCTTT. Translated, it gives CASSIGGLNTEAFF.

Within the sample, this clonotype is medium-sized. This chain joins TRBV11-2 and TRBJ2-7; 7 bases match TRBD1. J lost 5 bases, V lost 5 bases, and 12 bases had no gene match. The germline CDR1 and CDR2 sequences are SGHAT and FQNNGV. The CDR3 totals 15 residues. The CDR3 spells CASSQLTGSYHEQYF. DNA of the CDR3: TGTGCCAGCAGCCAGCTGACAGGGTCGTACCACGAGCAGTACTTC.

This chain uses TRBV24-1 with TRBJ1-5; TRBD1 is a possible D gene (5 bases). The germline V and J ends were trimmed by 5 bases and 0 bases, with 16 bases remaining between them. Per the germline V gene, CDR1 is KGHDR and CDR2 is SFDVKD. This CDR3 is built from 17 residues. CDR3 in amino acids: CATSVRGQAFSNQPQHF. The CDR3 DNA sequence: TGTGCCACCAGTGTGCGGGGCCAGGCTTTTAGCAATCAGCCCCAGCATTTT.

This clonotype is deemed medium-sized. The chain carries TRBV15 and TRBJ2-5; perhaps D is TRBD1 or TRBD2 (6 bases each). CDR3 length: 16 residues. Trimming shortened V by 2 bases and J by 5 bases, and 18 bases separated the two germline ends. The V gene's germline CDR1 is LNHNV and CDR2 YYDKDF (reference sequence). CDR3 amino acids: CATSRLPRGAGETQYF. CDR3 sequence (DNA): TGTGCCACCAGCAGACTCCCAAGGGGGGCTGGGGAGACCCAGTACTTC.

The chain is built from TRBV6-5 and TRBJ1-1; TRBD1 matches 10 bases. Germline assignment: CDR1 MNHEY and CDR2 SVGAGI. The CDR3 contains 16 residues. V dropped 2 bases and J dropped 0; count of bases not matched to a gene: 3. CDR3 nucleotide sequence: TGTGCCAGCAGTTACCGGGACAGGGGATTGAACACTGAAGCTTTCTTT. Its translation is CASSYRDRGLNTEAFF.

In this sample, this clonotype is medium-sized. The V gene is TRBV5-1, the J gene TRBJ2-3; 9 nucleotides align to TRBD2. The CDR3 covers 19 residues. Germline lookup yields CDR1 SGHRS and CDR2 YFSETQ. V lost 5 bases, J lost 0 bases, and 16 bases stayed unmatched. CDR3 in DNA: TGCGCCAGCAGTTATCGTAGAGCGGGGGGACTGACTAGCACAGATACGCAGTATTTT. Protein: CASSYRRAGGLTSTDTQYF.

The table lists this clonotype with a few counts. This chain joins TRBV30 and TRBJ1-6, with D maybe TRBD1 (6 bases). Germline CDR1 is GTSNPN and CDR2 is SVGIG (reference sequence). Trimming took off 5 bases at V and 6 bases at J, with 20 bases between the two ends. The CDR3 covers 16 residues. CDR3 protein: CAWGAGTPFRNSPLHF. DNA for the CDR3: TGTGCCTGGGGAGCCGGGACACCCTTCCGTAATTCACCCCTCCACTTT.

Notes on this clonotype: A much larger clone sits a single nucleotide away, making a read error possible. The gene calls are TRBV19 and TRBJ2-4, with D unresolved. V was pared by 0 bases and J by 1 base, with 4 bases between. CDR3 length: 14 amino acids. Germline V gives CDR1 LNHDA, CDR2 SQIVND (reference sequence). The DNA for the CDR3 is TGTGCCAGTAGTATAGAGGGGGCCAAAAACATTCAGTACTTC. This sequence encodes CASSIEGAKNIQYF.

Within the sample, this clonotype is medium-sized. V is TRBV27 and J is TRBJ1-1, with no clear D. In germline, CDR1 is MNHEY, CDR2 SMNVEV (reference sequence). V lost 1 base, J lost 3 bases, and 12 bases lay in between. The CDR3 length is 15 residues. The DNA of the CDR3 is TGTGCCAGCAGTTTATACCGGGGTCGGGACACTGAAGCTTTCTTT. Translation gives CASSLYRGRDTEAFF.

This clonotype is termed medium-sized. This chain connects TRBV12-3 or TRBV12-4 to TRBJ1-5; D not resolved. The CDR3 has 15 amino acids. Trimming took 5 bases from V and 0 from J, leaving 11 bases between them. CDR3 sequence: CASSTRTYSNQPQHF. CDR3 coding DNA: TGTGCCAGCAGTACTCGGACTTATAGCAATCAGCCCCAGCATTTT.

By share, this clonotype ranks as medium-sized. The rearrangement links TRBV27 to TRBJ2-3; D not certain. V was cut by 8 bases and J by 2 bases, with 11 bases left in between. Per germline, CDR1 MNHEY and CDR2 SMNVEV (reference sequence). The CDR3 is made up of 13 amino acids. CDR3 DNA: TGTGCCAGCGCAGGCGGTAACACAGATACGCAGTATTTT. It yields the protein CASAGGNTDTQYF.

At least ten counts were recorded for this clonotype. This chain uses TRBV5-1 with TRBJ2-2, with 7 bases that match TRBD1. Trimming took 2 bases from V and 2 from J; bases not matched to a gene: 12. Germline assignment: CDR1 SGHRS and CDR2 YFSETQ. This CDR3 region has 18 residues. In DNA, the CDR3 is TGCGCCAGCAGCTTTTTGGGGACAGTCACCGCAAACACCGGGGAGCTGTTTTTT. Encoded protein: CASSFLGTVTANTGELFF.

The rearrangement links TRBV7-3 to TRBJ2-1; a weak D match, TRBD1 (6 bases). The CDR3 is made up of 15 amino acids. Trimming stripped 4 bases from V and 9 bases from J, with 19 bases between. The V gene's germline CDR1 is SGHTA and CDR2 FQGTGA. The CDR3 loop is CASSSPGVRGGEQFF. CDR3 DNA: TGTGCCAGCAGCTCCCCAGGGGTGAGGGGTGGTGAGCAGTTCTTC.

Notes on this clonotype: Relative to the germline gene, one junction end is altered; a read error may explain this. The genes are TRBV13 and TRBJ1-4; a possible D gene is TRBD1 (6 bases). CDR1 and CDR2 (germline): PRHDT, FYEKMQ (reference sequence). This CDR3 has 15 residues. CDR3 in DNA: TGCGCCAGCGCCCGGGGGGCCTCAAGTGACGAAAAACTGTTTTTT. Protein product: CASARGASSDEKLFF.

This clonotype was seen a handful of times. CDR3 in amino acids: CASSLLPQGRFADTQYF. The CDR3 DNA follows: TGTGCCAGCAGCTTGCTCCCCCAGGGACGGTTCGCAGATACGCAGTATTTT. This chain links TRBV11-3 with TRBJ2-3; D is tentatively TRBD1 or TRBD2 (5 bases each). The V gene lost 3 bases and the J gene lost 4 bases, with 20 bases spanning the gap. CDR1 and CDR2 from the germline V gene are SGHNT and YENEEA. CDR3 length: 17 amino acids.

The rearrangement uses TRBV27 and TRBJ2-2; D is perhaps TRBD1 or TRBD2 (5 bases each). The CDR3 has 15 amino acids. Trimming removed 5 bases from V and 10 bases from J, with 20 bases in between. CDR1 is MNHEY, CDR2 SMNVEV, per germline (reference sequence). The CDR3 loop reads CASSDWGLNTKELFF. CDR3 coding DNA: TGTGCCAGCAGTGACTGGGGGTTGAACACCAAGGAGCTGTTTTTT.

In its sample, this clonotype is medium-sized. The genes are TRBV6-5 and TRBJ1-2; D is unclear. The germline CDR1 and CDR2 sequences are MNHEY and SVGAGI. The V end was cut by 7 bases, the J end by 5 bases, with 23 bases between. This CDR3 region has 16 residues. CDR3 sequence reads: CASTPVGQSPGYGYTF. The CDR3 DNA reads TGTGCCAGCACCCCCGTTGGCCAGTCCCCTGGGTATGGCTACACCTTC.

In this sample, this clonotype turned up many times. The chain is built from TRBV18 and TRBJ1-5; possibly TRBD1 for D (5 bases). The length of the CDR3 is 16 residues. The V and J ends lost 5 bases and 2 bases respectively, with 16 bases between them. Germline-derived CDR1 and CDR2 are KGHSH and LQKENI. The CDR3 reads CASSEGLGEGNQPQHF. CDR3 sequence (DNA): TGTGCCAGCTCAGAGGGACTAGGGGAAGGCAATCAGCCCCAGCATTTT.

This clonotype rates as medium-sized (0.01 to 0.1%). The rearrangement joins TRBV27 to TRBJ2-3; 9 bases agree with TRBD2. CDR3 length equals 15 residues. Germline-derived CDR1 and CDR2 are MNHEY and SMNVEV (reference sequence). The trim removed 7 bases at V and 0 bases at J, leaving 5 bases unmatched. The CDR3 nucleotides read TGTGCCAGCAAGGGACTAGCTTCTAGCACAGATACGCAGTATTTT. It translates to CASKGLASSTDTQYF.

This clonotype occurred a few times. V gene TRBV7-9 combines with J gene TRBJ2-1; 9 nucleotides line up with TRBD2. Germline V gives CDR1 SEHNR, CDR2 FQNEAQ (reference sequence). The CDR3 is 15 residues long. V was clipped by 6 bases and J by 9 bases; unmatched bases: 12. CDR3 DNA: TGTGCCAGCAGGAAAGCGGGGGGCCCCTCACCTGAGCAGTTCTTC. Translation: CASRKAGGPSPEQFF.